This TCR beta chain was found in a study of PD-L1 blockade in urothelial cancer. Across the study: Patients went on atezolizumab in about 2014, receiving 1,200 mg intravenously every 3 weeks. Bladder-origin urothelial cancer in males covered twenty-five of 29 patients.

Indicated time point: pretreatment peripheral blood. The CDR3 runs to 15 residues. V dropped 7 bases and J dropped 5; count of bases not matched to a gene: 14. The germline V gene encodes CDR1 SQVTM and CDR2 ANQGSEA. PCRs were each spiked with synthetic TCR analog templates. This table comes from immunoSEQ multiplex PCR, and its TCRdb copy is limited to in-frame clones, with some not included. The sample holds 30,000 to 40,000 clones, about 87% seen once. This clone has a single count. Sample: PBMCs, taken around atezolizumab (anti-PD-L1) treatment. The rearrangement links TRBV29-1 to TRBJ2-5; 9 nucleotides align to TRBD1. This receptor was obtained from a man in his 60s with urothelial cancer. CDR3 region: CSGNRGRGSVETQYF. The CDR3 region has the DNA TGCAGCGGGAACAGGGGGCGCGGGAGTGTTGAGACCCAGTACTTC. The full variable domain, in which reference TRBV29-1 and TRBJ2-5 provide the parts outside the CDR3, is SAVISQKPSRDICQRGTSLTIQCQVDSQVTMMFWYRQQPGQSLTLIATANQGSEATYESGFVIDKFPISRPNLTFSTLTVSNMSPEDSSIYLCSGNRGRGSVETQYFGPGTRLLVL.